In this sample, the clone carrying this TCR beta chain turned up once. Its antigen remains unidentified. The germline CDR1 and CDR2 sequences are SQVTM and ANQGSEA. This CDR3 spans 13 amino acids. V was pared by 7 bases and J by 4 bases, with 13 bases between. This entry is derived from a study of shared clonotypes between healthy human individuals. Donors were healthy HIV-negative adults without recent acute infections or vaccinations. The study separated CD4+ cells into CD45RA+ naive and CD45RA-negative memory subsets. Study results and caveats: Genetic and exposure-history diversity was limited by the small donor number.

TCRdb keeps only in-frame clones here, not all; method: immunoSEQ multiplex PCR. The table records around 1,000,000 clones, 70% to 80% of them present only once. The source of this sequence is a young man in good health. Some clones in this sample may be carry-over from other donors' samples. Sequencing used memory CD4+ T cells from PBMCs. Subset denoted: CD45RA-negative fraction. The rearrangement links TRBV29-1 to TRBJ2-2; D may be TRBD1 (5 bases). The CDR3 nucleotides are TGCAGCGGGGCCAGGGCCACCACCGGGGAGCTGTTTTTT. This translates into CSGARATTGELFF.